This T cell receptor beta chain was captured in a study of beta chain features in type 1 diabetes. General study findings and limits: It was not settled here whether HLA type affects TCRB rearrangement.

Sorting based on CD45RO/CCR7/CD25/CD127/CD95/CD27 separated CD4+ naive, central memory, regulatory and stem cell-like memory cells. On this clone itself: Its antigen is as yet unknown.

The isolated RNA, all of it, was reverse transcribed, so expressed TCRB transcripts were what got sequenced. Assay: immunoSEQ multiplex PCR; the TCRdb copy retains only in-frame clones and omits some. The sample carries around 400,000 clones, about 14% recorded once. The specimen sequenced was naive CD4+ T cells from blood. The clonotype comes from a woman aged 18-29 years in good health.

The CDR3 spells CASSPVTSVFTDTQYF. Written as DNA, the CDR3 is TGTGCCAGCTCACCGGTCACTAGCGTATTCACAGATACGCAGTATTTT. The V call is TRBV18, the J call TRBJ2-3; TRBD2 matches at 7 bases. Germline CDR1 and CDR2: KGHSH and LQKENI. V lost 3 bases and J lost 2; bases outside the gene matches: 8. The CDR3 runs to 16 residues.